The next 2 T cell receptor beta chains were all read from a single sample in a study of OX40 agonist ivuxolimab in advanced cancers. Libraries were prepared by immunoSEQ multiplex PCR; TCRdb keeps only in-frame clonotypes and omits some of them. The sample holds about 60,000 clones, around 90% seen once. Material: CD4+ or CD8+ T cells sorted from blood, obtained in a trial of the OX40 agonist ivuxolimab. These receptor sequences come from an adult with an advanced solid tumor such as melanoma, head and neck, liver or kidney cancer.

This clone was detected once. The chain uses TRBV9 and TRBJ1-1, with TRBD1 as a possible D gene (5 bases). Trimming shortened V by 7 bases and J by 4 bases, and 11 bases separated the two germline ends. CDR1 SGDLS and CDR2 YYNGEE come from the germline V gene. The CDR3 runs to 12 residues. The CDR3 region is CASGRASTEAFF. In DNA form, the CDR3 reads TGTGCCAGCGGCAGGGCCTCCACTGAAGCTTTCTTT.

This chain links TRBV6-5 with TRBJ1-1; no firm D call. Germline V CDR1 and CDR2: MNHEY, SVGAGI. The CDR3 consists of 15 residues. The ends were cut back, 5 bases at V and 3 bases at J, with 16 bases in the middle. The CDR3 region is CASSQTAVVDTEAFF. CDR3 coding DNA: TGTGCCAGCAGTCAAACCGCAGTGGTGGACACTGAAGCTTTCTTT.